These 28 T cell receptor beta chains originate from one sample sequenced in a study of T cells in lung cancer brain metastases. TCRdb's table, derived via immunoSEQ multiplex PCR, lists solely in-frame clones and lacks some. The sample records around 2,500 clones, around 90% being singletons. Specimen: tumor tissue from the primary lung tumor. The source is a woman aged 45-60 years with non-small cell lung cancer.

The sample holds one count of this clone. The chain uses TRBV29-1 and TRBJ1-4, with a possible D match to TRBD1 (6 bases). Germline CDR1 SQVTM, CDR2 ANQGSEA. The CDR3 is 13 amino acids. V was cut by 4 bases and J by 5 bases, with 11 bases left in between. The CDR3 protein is CSVGGQGNEKLFF. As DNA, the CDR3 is TGCAGCGTTGGGGGGCAGGGGAATGAAAAACTGTTTTTT.

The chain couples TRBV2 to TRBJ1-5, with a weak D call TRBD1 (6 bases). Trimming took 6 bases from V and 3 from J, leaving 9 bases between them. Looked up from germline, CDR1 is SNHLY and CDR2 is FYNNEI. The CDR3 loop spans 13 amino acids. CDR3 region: CASRQGLNQPQHF. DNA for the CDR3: TGTGCCAGCAGGCAGGGGCTCAATCAGCCCCAGCATTTT. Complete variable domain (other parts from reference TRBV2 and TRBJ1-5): EPEVTQTPSHQVTQMGQEVILRCVPISNHLYFYWYRQILGQKVEFLVSFYNNEISEKSEIFDDQFSVERPDGSNFTLKIRSTKLEDSAMYFCASRQGLNQPQHFGDGTRLSIL.

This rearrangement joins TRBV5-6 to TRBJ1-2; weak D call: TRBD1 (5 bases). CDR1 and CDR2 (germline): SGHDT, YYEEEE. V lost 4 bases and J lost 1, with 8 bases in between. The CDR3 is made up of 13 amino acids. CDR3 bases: TGTGCCAGCAGCCCCGACAGTAACTATGGCTACACCTTC. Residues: CASSPDSNYGYTF. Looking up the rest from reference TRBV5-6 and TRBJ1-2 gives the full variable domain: DAGVTQSPTHLIKTRGQQVTLRCSPKSGHDTVSWYQQALGQGPQFIFQYYEEEERQRGNFPDRFSGHQFPNYSSELNVNALLLGDSALYLCASSPDSNYGYTFGSGTRLTVV.

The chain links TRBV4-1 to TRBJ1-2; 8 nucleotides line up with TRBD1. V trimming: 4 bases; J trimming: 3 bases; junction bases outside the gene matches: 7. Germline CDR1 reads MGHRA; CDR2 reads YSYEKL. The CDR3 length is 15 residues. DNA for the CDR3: TGCGCCAGCAGCCCTGGGACAGGAGATTACTATGGCTACACCTTC. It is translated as CASSPGTGDYYGYTF.

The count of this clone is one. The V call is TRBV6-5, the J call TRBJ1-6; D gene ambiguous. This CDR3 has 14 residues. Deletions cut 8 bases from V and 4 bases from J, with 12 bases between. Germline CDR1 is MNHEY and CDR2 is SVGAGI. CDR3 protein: CASGMGYYNSPLHF. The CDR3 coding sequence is TGTGCCAGCGGAATGGGTTATTATAATTCACCCCTCCACTTT.

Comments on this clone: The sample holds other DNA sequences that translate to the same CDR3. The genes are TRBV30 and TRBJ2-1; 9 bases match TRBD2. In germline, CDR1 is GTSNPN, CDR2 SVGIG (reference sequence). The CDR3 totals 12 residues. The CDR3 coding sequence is TGTGGAGGGGGCGGGAGGGACAATGAGCAGTTCTTC. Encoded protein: CGGGGRDNEQFF.

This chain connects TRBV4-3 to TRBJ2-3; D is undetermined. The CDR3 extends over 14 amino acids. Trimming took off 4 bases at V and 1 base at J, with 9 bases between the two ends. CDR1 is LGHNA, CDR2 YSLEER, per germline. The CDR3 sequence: CASSPGSRTDTQYF. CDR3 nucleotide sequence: TGCGCCAGCAGCCCGGGCAGTCGCACAGATACGCAGTATTTT.

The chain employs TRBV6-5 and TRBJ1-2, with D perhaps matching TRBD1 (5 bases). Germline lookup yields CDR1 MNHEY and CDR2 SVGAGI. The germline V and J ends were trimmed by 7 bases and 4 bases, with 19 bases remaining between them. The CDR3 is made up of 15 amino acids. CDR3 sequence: CASNPYLGRAYGYTF. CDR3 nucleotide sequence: TGTGCCAGCAACCCCTATTTGGGCAGGGCCTATGGCTACACCTTC.

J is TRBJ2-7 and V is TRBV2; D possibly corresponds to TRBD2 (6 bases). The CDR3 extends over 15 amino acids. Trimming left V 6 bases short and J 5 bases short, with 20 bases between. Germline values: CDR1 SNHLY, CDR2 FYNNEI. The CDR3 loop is CASSEGKLALDEQYF. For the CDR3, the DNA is TGTGCCAGCAGCGAGGGGAAACTAGCTCTGGACGAGCAGTACTTC.

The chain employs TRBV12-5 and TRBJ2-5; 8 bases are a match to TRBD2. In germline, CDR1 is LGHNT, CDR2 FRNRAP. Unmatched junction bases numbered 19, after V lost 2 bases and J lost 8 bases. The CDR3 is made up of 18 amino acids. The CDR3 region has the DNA TGTGCTAGTGGTTTGAATGAGGCGGGGGGAGGGGTCTTGGAAACCCAGTACTTC. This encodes CASGLNEAGGGVLETQYF.

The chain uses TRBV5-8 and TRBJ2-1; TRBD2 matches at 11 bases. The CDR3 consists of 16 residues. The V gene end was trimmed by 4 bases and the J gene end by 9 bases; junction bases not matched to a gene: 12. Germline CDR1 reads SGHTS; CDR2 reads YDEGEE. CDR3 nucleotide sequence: TGTGCCAGCAGCCCATTAAGACTAGCGGGAAGGGTTGAGCAGTTCTTC. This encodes CASSPLRLAGRVEQFF.

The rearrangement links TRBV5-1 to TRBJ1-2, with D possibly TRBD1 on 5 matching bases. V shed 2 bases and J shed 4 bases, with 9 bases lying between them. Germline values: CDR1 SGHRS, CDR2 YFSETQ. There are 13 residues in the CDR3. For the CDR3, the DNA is TGCGCCAGCAGCTTTGACAGATCCTATGGCTACACCTTC. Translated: CASSFDRSYGYTF.

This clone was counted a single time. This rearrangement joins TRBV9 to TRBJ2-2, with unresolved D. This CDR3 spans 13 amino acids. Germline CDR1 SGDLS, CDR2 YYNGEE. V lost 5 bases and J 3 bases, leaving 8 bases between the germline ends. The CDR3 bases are TGTGCCAGCAGTACGCAGGACACCGGGGAGCTGTTTTTT. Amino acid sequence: CASSTQDTGELFF. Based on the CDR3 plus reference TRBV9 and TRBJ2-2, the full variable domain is DSGVTQTPKHLITATGQRVTLRCSPRSGDLSVYWYQQSLDQGLQFLIQYYNGEERAKGNILERFSAQQFPDLHSELNLSSLELGDSALYFCASSTQDTGELFFGEGSRLTVL.

The CDR3 region is CASSSTLADTQYF. The CDR3 nucleotides are TGTGCCAGCAGTTCAACTCTAGCAGATACGCAGTATTTT. V and J are TRBV27 and TRBJ2-3; no firm D call. V was cut by 4 bases and J by 4 bases, with 9 bases left in between. Germline CDR1 and CDR2: MNHEY and SMNVEV (reference sequence). The CDR3 loop spans 13 amino acids.

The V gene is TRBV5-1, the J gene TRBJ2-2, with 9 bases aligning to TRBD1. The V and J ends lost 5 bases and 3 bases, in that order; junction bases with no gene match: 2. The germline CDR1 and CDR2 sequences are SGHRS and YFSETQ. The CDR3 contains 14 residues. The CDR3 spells CASRTGGDTGELFF. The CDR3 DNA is TGCGCCAGCAGAACAGGGGGCGACACCGGGGAGCTGTTTTTT.

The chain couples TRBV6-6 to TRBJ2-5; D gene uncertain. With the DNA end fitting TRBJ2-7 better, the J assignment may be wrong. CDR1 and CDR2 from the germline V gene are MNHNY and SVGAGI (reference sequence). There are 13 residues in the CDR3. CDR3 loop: CASSYQDGYEQYF. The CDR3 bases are TGTGCCAGCAGTTACCAGGACGGCTACGAGCAGTACTTC.

In nucleotides, the CDR3 is TGTGCCAGCAGCTTAGAAGGCGGTCAGCCCCAGCATTTT. Its protein is CASSLEGGQPQHF. V is TRBV7-2 and J is TRBJ1-5, with D hard to call. Between the trimmed V and J ends, which lost 1 base and 6 bases, there was a span of 7 bases. The CDR3 contains 13 residues. Germline CDR1 is SGHTA and CDR2 is FQGNSA.

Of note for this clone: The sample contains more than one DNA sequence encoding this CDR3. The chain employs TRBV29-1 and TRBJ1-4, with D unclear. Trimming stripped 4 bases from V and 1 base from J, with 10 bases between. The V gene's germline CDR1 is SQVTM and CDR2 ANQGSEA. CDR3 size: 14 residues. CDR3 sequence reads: CSVGRDGTNEKLFF. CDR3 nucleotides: TGCAGCGTTGGTAGGGATGGAACTAATGAAAAACTGTTTTTT.

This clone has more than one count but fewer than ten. The CDR3 DNA sequence: TGCGCCAGCAGCTTGGGGGGACAGGGAATTCAGTCACCCCTCCACTTT. Encoded protein: CASSLGGQGIQSPLHF. The V gene is TRBV5-1, the J gene TRBJ1-6, with TRBD1 matching over 9 bases. V lost 0 bases and J lost 10; bases outside the gene matches: 8. This CDR3 is built from 16 residues. Germline-derived CDR1 and CDR2 are SGHRS and YFSETQ. Using reference TRBV5-1 and TRBJ1-6 for the parts outside the CDR3, the full variable domain is KAGVTQTPRYLIKTRGQQVTLSCSPISGHRSVSWYQQTPGQGLQFLFEYFSETQRNKGNFPGRFSGRQFSNSRSEMNVSTLELGDSALYLCASSLGGQGIQSPLHFGNGTRLTVT.

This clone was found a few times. CDR3 protein: CASSQDKTGPHEQYF. CDR3 nucleotides: TGTGCCAGCAGCCAAGATAAGACGGGACCCCACGAGCAGTACTTC. J is TRBJ2-7 and V is TRBV4-2; D could derive from TRBD1 or TRBD2 (5 bases each). The length of the CDR3 is 15 residues. The V end was cut by 0 bases, the J end by 5 bases, with 14 bases between. The V gene's germline CDR1 is LGHNA and CDR2 YNFKEQ.

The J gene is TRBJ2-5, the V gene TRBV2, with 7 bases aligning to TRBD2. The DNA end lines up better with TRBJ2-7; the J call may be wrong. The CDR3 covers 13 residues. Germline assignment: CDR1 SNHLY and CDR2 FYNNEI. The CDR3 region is CASLGGISYEQYF. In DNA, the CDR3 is TGTGCCAGCTTGGGGGGGATTTCCTACGAGCAGTACTTC.

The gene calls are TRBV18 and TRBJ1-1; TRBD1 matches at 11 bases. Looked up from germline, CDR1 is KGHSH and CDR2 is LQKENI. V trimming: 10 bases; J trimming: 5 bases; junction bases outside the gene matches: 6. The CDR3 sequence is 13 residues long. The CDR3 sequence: CATGQGARTEAFF. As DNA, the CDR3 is TGTGCCACCGGACAGGGGGCGAGGACTGAAGCTTTCTTT.

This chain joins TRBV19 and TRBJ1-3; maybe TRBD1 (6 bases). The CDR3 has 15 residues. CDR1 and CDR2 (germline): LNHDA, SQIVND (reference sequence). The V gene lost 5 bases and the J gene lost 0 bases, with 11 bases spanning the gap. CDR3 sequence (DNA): TGTGCCAGTAGTTCGACAGGCTTCTCTGGAAACACCATATATTTT. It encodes CASSSTGFSGNTIYF. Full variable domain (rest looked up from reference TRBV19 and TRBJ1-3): DGGITQSPKYLFRKEGQNVTLSCEQNLNHDAMYWYRQDPGQGLRLIYYSQIVNDFQKGDIAEGYSVSREKKESFPLTVTSAQKNPTAFYLCASSSTGFSGNTIYFGEGSWLTVV.

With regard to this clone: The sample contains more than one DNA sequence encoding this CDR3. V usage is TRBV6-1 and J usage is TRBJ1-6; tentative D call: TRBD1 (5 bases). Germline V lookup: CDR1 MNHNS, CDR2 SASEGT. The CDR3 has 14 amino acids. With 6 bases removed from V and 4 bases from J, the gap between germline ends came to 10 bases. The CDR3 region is CASSAGPYNSPLHF. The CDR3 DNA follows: TGTGCCAGCAGCGCAGGGCCTTATAATTCACCCCTCCACTTT.

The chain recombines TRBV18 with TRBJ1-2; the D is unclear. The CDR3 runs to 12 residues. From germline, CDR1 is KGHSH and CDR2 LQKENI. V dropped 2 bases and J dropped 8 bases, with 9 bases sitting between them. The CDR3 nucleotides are TGTGCCAGCTCACCAGTACTGGGCGGCTACACCTTC. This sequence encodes CASSPVLGGYTF.

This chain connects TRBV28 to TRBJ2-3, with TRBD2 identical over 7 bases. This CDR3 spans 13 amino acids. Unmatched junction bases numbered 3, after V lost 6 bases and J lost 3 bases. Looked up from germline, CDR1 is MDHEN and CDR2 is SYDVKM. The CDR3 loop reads CASSGRLTDTQYF. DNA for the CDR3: TGTGCCAGCAGCGGGAGGTTAACAGATACGCAGTATTTT. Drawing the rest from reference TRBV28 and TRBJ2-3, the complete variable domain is DVKVTQSSRYLVKRTGEKVFLECVQDMDHENMFWYRQDPGLGLRLIYFSYDVKMKEKGDIPEGYSVSREKKERFSLILESASTNQTSMYLCASSGRLTDTQYFGPGTRLTVL.

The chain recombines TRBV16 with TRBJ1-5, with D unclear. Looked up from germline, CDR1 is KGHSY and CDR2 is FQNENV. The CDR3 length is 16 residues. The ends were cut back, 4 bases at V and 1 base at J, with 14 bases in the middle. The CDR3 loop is CASSLLGGQSNQPQHF. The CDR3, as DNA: TGTGCCAGCAGCCTCTTAGGTGGGCAGAGCAATCAGCCCCAGCATTTT.

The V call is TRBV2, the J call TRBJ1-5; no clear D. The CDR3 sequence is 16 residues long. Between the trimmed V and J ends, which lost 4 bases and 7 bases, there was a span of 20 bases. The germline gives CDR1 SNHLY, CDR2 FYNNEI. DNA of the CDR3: TGTGCCAGCAGTGGACTCGATTCGGGTCAAGGACAGCCCCAGCATTTT. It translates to CASSGLDSGQGQPQHF.